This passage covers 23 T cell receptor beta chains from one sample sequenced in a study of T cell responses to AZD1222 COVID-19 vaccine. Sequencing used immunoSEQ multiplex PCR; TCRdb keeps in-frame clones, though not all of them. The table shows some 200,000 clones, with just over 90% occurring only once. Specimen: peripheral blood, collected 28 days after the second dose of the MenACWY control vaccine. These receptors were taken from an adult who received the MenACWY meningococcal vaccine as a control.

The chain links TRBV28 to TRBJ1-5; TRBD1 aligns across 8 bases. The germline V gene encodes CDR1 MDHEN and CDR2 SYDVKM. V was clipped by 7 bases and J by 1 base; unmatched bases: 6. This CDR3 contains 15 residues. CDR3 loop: CASIFRDRSNQPQHF. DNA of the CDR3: TGTGCCAGCATCTTCCGGGACAGGAGCAATCAGCCCCAGCATTTT.

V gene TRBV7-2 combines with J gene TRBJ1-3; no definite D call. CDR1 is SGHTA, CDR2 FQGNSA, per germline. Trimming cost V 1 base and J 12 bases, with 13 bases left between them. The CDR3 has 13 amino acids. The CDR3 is CASSLGPGPGIYF. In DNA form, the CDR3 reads TGTGCCAGCAGCTTAGGCCCCGGGCCCGGCATATATTTT.

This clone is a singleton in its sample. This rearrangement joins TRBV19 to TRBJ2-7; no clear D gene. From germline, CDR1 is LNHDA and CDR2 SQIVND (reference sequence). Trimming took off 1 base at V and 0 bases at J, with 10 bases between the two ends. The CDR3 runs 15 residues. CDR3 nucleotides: TGTGCCAGTAGTATAGGAACGGCCCTCTCCTACGAGCAGTACTTC. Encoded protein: CASSIGTALSYEQYF. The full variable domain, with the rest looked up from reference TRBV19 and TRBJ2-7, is DGGITQSPKYLFRKEGQNVTLSCEQNLNHDAMYWYRQDPGQGLRLIYYSQIVNDFQKGDIAEGYSVSREKKESFPLTVTSAQKNPTAFYLCASSIGTALSYEQYFGPGTRLTVT.

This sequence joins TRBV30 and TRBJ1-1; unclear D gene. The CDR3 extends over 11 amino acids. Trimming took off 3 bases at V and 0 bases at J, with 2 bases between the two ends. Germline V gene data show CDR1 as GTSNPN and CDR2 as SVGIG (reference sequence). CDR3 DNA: TGTGCCTGGAGCATGAACACTGAAGCTTTCTTT. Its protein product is CAWSMNTEAFF.

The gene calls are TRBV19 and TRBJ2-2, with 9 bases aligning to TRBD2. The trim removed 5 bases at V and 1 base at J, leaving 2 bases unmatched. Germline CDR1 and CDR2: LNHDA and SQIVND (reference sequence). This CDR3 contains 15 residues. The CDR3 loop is CASSFSGGNTGELFF. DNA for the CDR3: TGTGCCAGTAGTTTTAGCGGGGGGAACACCGGGGAGCTGTTTTTT.

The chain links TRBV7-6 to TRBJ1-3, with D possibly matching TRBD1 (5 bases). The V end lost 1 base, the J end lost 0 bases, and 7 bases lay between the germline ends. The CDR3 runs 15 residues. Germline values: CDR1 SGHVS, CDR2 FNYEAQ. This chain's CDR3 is CASSLDQGSGNTIYF. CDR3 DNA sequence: TGTGCCAGCAGCTTAGATCAGGGCTCTGGAAACACCATATATTTT.

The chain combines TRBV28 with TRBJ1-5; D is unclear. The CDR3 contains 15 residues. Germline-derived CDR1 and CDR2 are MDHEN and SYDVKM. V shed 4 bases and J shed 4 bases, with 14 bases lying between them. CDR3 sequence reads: CASSSFRGPNQPQHF. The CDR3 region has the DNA TGTGCCAGCAGTTCTTTTCGGGGTCCTAATCAGCCCCAGCATTTT.

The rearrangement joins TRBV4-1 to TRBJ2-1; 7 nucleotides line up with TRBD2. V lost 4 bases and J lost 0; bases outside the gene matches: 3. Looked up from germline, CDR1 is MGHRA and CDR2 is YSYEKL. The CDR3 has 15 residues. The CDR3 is CASSLRTSSYNEQFF. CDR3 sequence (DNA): TGCGCCAGCAGCCTTCGGACTAGCTCCTACAATGAGCAGTTCTTC.

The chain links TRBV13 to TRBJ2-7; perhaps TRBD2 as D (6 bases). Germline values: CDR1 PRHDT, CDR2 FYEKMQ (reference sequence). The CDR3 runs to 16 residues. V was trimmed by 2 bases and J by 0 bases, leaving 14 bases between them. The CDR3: CASSLRRPGSSYEQYF. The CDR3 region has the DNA TGTGCCAGCAGCTTACGCCGACCCGGGAGCTCCTACGAGCAGTACTTC.

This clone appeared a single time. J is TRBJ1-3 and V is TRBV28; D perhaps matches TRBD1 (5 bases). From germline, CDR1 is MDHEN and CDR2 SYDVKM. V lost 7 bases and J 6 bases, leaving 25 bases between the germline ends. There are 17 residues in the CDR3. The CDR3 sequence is CASIGGRVTPIENTIYF. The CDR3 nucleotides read TGTGCCAGCATCGGTGGCAGGGTAACTCCCATTGAAAACACCATATATTTT. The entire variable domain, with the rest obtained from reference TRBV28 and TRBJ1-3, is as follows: DVKVTQSSRYLVKRTGEKVFLECVQDMDHENMFWYRQDPGLGLRLIYFSYDVKMKEKGDIPEGYSVSREKKERFSLILESASTNQTSMYLCASIGGRVTPIENTIYFGEGSWLTVV.

Written as DNA, the CDR3 is TGTGCCTGGAGTGTACTGGGGGATGGCTACACCTTC. Its protein product is CAWSVLGDGYTF. The V gene is TRBV30, the J gene TRBJ1-2, with D perhaps matching TRBD1 (5 bases). Between the trimmed V and J ends, which lost 0 bases and 6 bases, there was a span of 8 bases. Germline CDR1 is GTSNPN and CDR2 is SVGIG (reference sequence). This CDR3 has 12 amino acids.

The CDR3 DNA reads TGTGCCAGCAGCCCCCCCTTAACCTACGAGCAGTACTTC. Protein: CASSPPLTYEQYF. The rearrangement uses TRBV13 and TRBJ2-7; the D is unclear. The germline V and J ends were trimmed by 5 bases and 2 bases, with 10 bases remaining between them. The CDR3 is 13 residues long. Germline assignment: CDR1 PRHDT and CDR2 FYEKMQ (reference sequence).

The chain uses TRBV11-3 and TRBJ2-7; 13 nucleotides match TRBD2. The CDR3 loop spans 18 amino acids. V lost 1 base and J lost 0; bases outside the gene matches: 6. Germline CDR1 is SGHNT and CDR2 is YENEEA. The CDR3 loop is CASSLGGTSGIVSYEQYF. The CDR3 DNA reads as TGTGCCAGCAGCTTAGGCGGGACTAGCGGGATTGTCTCCTACGAGCAGTACTTC.

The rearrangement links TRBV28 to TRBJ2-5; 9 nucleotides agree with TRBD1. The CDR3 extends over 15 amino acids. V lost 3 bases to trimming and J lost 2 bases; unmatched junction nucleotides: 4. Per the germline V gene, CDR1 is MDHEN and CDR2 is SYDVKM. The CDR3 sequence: CASSFPQGAQETQYF. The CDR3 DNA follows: TGTGCCAGCAGTTTCCCACAGGGGGCTCAAGAGACCCAGTACTTC.

This CDR3 reads CASSRGGTEAFF. For the CDR3, the DNA is TGTGCCAGCTCTAGGGGGGGGACTGAAGCTTTCTTT. The rearrangement joins TRBV6-5 to TRBJ1-1, with D possibly TRBD1 on 6 matching bases. The length of the CDR3 is 12 residues. Germline CDR1 reads MNHEY; CDR2 reads SVGAGI. The germline V and J ends were trimmed by 8 bases and 5 bases, with 12 bases remaining between them.

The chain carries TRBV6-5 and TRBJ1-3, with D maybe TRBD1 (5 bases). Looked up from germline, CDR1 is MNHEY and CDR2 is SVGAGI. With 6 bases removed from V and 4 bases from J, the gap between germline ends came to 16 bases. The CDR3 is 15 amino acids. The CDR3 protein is CASRRDGTGGNTIYF. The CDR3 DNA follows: TGTGCCAGCAGGAGGGACGGAACCGGGGGAAACACCATATATTTT.

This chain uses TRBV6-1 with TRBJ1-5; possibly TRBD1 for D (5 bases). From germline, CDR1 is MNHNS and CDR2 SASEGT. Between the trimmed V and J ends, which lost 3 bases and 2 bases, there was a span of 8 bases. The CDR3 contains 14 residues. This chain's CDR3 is CASSEQGGNQPQHF. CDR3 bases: TGTGCCAGCAGTGAGCAGGGTGGCAATCAGCCCCAGCATTTT.

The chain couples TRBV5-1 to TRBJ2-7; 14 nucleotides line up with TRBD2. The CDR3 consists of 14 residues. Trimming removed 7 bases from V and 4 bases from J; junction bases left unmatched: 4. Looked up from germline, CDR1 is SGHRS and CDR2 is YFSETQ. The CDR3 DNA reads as TGCGCCAGCCGACTAGCGGGAGGGCCATACGAGCAGTACTTC. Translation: CASRLAGGPYEQYF.

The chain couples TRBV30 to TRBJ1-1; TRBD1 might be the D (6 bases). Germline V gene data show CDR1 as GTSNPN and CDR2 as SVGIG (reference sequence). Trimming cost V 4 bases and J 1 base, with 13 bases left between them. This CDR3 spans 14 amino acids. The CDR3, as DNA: TGTGCCTGGACTATATCCAGGGGGAACACTGAAGCTTTCTTT. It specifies CAWTISRGNTEAFF.

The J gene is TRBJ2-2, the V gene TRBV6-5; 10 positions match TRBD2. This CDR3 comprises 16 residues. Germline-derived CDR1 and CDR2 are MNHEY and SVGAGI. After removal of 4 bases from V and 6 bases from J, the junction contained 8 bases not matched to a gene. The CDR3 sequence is CASSSDSSGSSGELFF. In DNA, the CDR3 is TGTGCCAGCAGTTCTGACTCTAGCGGGAGCTCCGGGGAGCTGTTTTTT.

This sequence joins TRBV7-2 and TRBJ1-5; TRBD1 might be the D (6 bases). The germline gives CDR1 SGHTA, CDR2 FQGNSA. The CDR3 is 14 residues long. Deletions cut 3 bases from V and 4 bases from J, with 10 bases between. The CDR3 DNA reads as TGTGCCAGCAGCTTTGGACAGCTAAATCAGCCCCAGCATTTT. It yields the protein CASSFGQLNQPQHF.

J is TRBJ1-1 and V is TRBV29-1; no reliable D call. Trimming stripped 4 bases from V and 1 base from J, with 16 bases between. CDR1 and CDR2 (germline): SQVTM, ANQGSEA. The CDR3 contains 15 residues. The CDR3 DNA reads TGCAGCGTTGCTACCGGCGTCGGCGGGAACACTGAAGCTTTCTTT. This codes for CSVATGVGGNTEAFF.

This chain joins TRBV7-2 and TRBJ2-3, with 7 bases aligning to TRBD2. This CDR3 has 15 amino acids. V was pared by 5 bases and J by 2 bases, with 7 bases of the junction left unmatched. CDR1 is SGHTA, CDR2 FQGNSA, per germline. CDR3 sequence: CASSRTSASTDTQYF. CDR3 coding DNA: TGTGCCAGCAGCCGCACTAGCGCGTCCACAGATACGCAGTATTTT.